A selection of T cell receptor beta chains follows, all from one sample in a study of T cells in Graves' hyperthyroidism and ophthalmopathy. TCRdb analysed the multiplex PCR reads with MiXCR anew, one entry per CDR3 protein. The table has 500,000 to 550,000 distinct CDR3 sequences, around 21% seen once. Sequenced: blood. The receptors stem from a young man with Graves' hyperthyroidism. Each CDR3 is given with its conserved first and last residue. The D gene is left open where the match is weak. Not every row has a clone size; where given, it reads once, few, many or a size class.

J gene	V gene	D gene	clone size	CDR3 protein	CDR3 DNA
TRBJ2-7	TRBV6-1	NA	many	CASSEGRFKFGYEQYF	TGTGCCAGCAGTGAAGGTAGATTCAAATTTGGATACGAGCAGTACTTC
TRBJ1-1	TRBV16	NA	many	CASSQGTMFTEAFF	TGTGCCAGCAGCCAAGGGACAATGTTCACTGAAGCTTTCTTT
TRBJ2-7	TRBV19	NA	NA	CAWRVGNEQYF	TGTGCCTGGAGGGTCGGGAACGAGCAGTACTTC
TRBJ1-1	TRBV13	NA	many	CASSPRLSPIAFF	TGTGCCAGCAGCCCAAGGCTCAGCCCCATCGCTTTCTTT
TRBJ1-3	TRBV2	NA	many	CASTPRGITGNTIYF	TGTGCCAGCACCCCGAGGGGTATTACTGGAAACACCATATATTTT
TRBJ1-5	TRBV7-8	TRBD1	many	CASSPVPGQGAGNQPQHF	TGTGCCAGCAGCCCAGTCCCGGGACAGGGGGCAGGCAATCAGCCCCAGCATTTT
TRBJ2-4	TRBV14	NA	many	CASSQDRNIQYF	TGTGCCAGCAGCCAAGATCGAAACATTCAGTACTTC
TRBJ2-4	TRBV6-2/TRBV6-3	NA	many	CASSTFFGLAKNIQYF	TGTGCCAGCAGCACCTTCTTCGGCTTAGCCAAAAACATTCAGTACTTC
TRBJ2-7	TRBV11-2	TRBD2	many	CASSYTGLADPTVQYF	TGTGCCAGCAGTTATACTGGACTAGCGGACCCTACCGTGCAGTACTTC
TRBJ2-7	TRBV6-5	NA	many	CASSSSAEQYF	TGTGCCAGCAGTTCTTCAGCCGAGCAGTACTTC
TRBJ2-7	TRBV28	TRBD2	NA	CASTDSGALSYDQYF	TGTGCCAGCACTGACAGCGGGGCCCTCTCCTACGATCAGTACTTC
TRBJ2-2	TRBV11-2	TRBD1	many	CASSLKGGGGELFF	TGTGCCAGCAGCTTAAAAGGGGGCGGCGGGGAGCTGTTTTTT
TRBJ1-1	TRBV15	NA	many	CATSRGHHTEAFF	TGTGCCACCAGCAGAGGACACCACACTGAAGCTTTCTTT
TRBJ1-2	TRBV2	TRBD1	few	CASSESTGTWGYTF	TGTGCCAGCAGTGAATCGACAGGGACGTGGGGCTACACCTTC